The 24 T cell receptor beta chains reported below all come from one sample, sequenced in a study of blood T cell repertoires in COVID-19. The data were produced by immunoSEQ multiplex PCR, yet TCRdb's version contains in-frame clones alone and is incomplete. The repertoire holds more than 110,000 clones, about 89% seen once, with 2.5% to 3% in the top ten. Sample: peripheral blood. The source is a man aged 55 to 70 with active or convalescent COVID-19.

This CDR3 is CASSPGASYNSPLHF. The CDR3 DNA follows: TGTGCCAGCAGCCCAGGGGCCTCCTATAATTCACCCCTCCACTTT. The genes are TRBV7-9 and TRBJ1-6, with D possibly TRBD1 on 6 matching bases. CDR3 length: 15 residues. Deletions cut 5 bases from V and 0 bases from J, with 8 bases between. The V gene's germline CDR1 is SEHNR and CDR2 FQNEAQ (reference sequence).

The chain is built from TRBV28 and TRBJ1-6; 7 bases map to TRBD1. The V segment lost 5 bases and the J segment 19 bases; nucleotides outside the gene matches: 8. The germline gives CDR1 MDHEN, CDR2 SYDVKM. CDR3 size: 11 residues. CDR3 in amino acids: CASSPRTGGHF. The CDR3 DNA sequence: TGTGCCAGCAGTCCACGGACAGGCGGGCACTTT.

In nucleotides, the CDR3 is TGTGCCAGTAGATCCATGTTCGGTACGAATCAGCCCCAGCATTTT. Its protein is CASRSMFGTNQPQHF. This chain links TRBV19 with TRBJ1-5; D is ambiguous. CDR3 length: 15 amino acids. The ends were cut back, 6 bases at V and 4 bases at J, with 16 bases in the middle. The V gene's germline CDR1 is LNHDA and CDR2 SQIVND (reference sequence).

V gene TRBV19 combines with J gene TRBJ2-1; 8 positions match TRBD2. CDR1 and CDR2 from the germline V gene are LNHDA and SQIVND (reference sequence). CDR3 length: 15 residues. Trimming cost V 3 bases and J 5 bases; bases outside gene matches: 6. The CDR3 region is CASSISAGVHNEQFF. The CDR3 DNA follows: TGTGCCAGTAGTATTTCAGCGGGAGTGCACAATGAGCAGTTCTTC.

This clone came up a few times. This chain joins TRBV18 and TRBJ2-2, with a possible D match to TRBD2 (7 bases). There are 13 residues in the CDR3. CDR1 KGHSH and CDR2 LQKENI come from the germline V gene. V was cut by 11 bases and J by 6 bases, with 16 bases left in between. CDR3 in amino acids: CAARTGGAGELFF. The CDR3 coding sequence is TGTGCCGCTCGGACGGGGGGCGCCGGGGAGCTGTTTTTT.

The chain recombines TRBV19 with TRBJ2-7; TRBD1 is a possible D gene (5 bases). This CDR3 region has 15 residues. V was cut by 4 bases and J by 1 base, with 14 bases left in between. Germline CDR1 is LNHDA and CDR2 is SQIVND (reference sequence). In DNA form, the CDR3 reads TGTGCCAGTAGTACATCAGGTAGGGGATCCTACGAGCAGTACTTC. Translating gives CASSTSGRGSYEQYF.

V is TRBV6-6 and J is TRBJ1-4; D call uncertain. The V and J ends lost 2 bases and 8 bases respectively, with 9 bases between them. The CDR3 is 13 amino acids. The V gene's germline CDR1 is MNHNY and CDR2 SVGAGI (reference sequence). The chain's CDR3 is CASSYRGWEKLFF. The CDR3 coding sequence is TGTGCCAGCAGTTACCGAGGTTGGGAAAAACTGTTTTTT.

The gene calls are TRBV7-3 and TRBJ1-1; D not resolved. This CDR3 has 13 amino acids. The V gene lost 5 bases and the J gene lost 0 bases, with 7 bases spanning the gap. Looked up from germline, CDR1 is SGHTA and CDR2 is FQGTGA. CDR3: CASSATVNTEAFF. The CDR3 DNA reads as TGTGCCAGCAGCGCAACGGTGAACACTGAAGCTTTCTTT.

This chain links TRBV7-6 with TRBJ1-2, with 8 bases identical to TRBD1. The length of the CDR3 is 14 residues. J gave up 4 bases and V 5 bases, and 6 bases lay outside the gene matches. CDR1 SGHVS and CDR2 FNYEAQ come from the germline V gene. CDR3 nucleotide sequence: TGTGCCAGCAGCCCCTCGGGACAGGTCTATGGCTACACCTTC. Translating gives CASSPSGQVYGYTF.

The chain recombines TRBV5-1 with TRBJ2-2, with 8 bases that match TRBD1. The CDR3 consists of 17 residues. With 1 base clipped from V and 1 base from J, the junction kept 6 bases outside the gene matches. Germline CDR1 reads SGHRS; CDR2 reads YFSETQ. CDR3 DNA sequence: TGCGCCAGCAGCTTGAGGGCGGGGACAGGGAACACCGGGGAGCTGTTTTTT. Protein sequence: CASSLRAGTGNTGELFF.

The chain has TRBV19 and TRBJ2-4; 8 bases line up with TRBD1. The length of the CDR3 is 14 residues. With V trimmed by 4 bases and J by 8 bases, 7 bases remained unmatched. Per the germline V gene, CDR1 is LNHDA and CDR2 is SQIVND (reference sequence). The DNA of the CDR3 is TGTGCCAGTAGTAAACGACAGGGGACGGACATTCAGTACTTC. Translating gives CASSKRQGTDIQYF.

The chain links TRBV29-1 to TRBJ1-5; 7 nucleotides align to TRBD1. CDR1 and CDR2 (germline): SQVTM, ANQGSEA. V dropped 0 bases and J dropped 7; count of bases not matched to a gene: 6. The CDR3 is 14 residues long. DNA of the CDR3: TGCAGCGTTGAAGAGGGACAGCAGGGACAGCCCCAGCATTTT. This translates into CSVEEGQQGQPQHF.

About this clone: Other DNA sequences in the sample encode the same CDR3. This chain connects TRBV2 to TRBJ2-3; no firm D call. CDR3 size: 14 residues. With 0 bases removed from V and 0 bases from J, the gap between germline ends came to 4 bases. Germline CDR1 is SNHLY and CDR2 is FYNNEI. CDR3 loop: CASSEARSTDTQYF. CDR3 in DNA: TGTGCCAGCAGTGAAGCGAGGAGCACAGATACGCAGTATTTT.

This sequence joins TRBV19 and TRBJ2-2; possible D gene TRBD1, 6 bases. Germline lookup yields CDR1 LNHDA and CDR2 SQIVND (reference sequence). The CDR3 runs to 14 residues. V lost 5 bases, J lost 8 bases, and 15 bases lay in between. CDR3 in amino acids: CASSGGLPKGELFF. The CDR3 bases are TGTGCCAGTAGTGGGGGCCTCCCAAAAGGGGAGCTGTTTTTT.

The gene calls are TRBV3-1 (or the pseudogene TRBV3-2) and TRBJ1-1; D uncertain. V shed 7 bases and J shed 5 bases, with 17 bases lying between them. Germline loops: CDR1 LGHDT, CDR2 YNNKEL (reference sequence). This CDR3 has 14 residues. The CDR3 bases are TGTGCCAGCACCTCTAAGTGGCGAGGGACTGAAGCTTTCTTT. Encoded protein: CASTSKWRGTEAFF.

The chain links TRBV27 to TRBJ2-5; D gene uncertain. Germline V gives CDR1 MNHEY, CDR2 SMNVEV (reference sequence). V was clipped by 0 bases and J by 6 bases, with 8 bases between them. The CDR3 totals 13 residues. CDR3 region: CASSLSQRQTQYF. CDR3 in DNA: TGTGCCAGCAGTTTATCGCAGAGGCAGACCCAGTACTTC.

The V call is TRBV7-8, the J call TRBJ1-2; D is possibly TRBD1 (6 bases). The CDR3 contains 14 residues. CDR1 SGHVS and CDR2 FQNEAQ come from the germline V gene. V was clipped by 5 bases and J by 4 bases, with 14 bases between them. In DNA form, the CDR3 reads TGTGCCAGCAGCCCGGACAGTGACGTCTATGGCTACACCTTC. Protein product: CASSPDSDVYGYTF.

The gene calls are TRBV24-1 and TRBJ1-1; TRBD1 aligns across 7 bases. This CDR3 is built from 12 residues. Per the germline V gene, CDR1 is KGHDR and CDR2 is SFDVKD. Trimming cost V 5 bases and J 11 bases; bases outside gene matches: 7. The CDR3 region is CATSAGGTIAFF. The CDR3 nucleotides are TGTGCCACCAGTGCAGGGGGAACGATCGCTTTCTTT.

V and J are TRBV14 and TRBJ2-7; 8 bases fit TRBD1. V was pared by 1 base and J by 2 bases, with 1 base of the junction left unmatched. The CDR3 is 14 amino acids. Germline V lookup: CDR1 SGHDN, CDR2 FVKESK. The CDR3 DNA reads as TGTGCCAGCAGCCAAGTCAGGGGGCCCTACGAGCAGTACTTC. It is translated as CASSQVRGPYEQYF.

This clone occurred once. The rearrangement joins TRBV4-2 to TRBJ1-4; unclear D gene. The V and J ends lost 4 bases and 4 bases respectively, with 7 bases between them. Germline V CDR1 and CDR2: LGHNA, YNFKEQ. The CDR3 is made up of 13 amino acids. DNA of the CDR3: TGTGCCAGCAGCCTACAGCTTAATGAAAAACTGTTTTTT. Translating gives CASSLQLNEKLFF.

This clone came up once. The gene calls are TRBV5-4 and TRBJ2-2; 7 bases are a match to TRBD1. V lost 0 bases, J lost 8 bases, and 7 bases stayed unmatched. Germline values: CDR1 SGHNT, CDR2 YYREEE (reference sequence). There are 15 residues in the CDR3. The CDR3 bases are TGTGCCAGCAGCTTGGGGAAGGACAGGCGAGGGGAGCTGTTTTTT. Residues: CASSLGKDRRGELFF.

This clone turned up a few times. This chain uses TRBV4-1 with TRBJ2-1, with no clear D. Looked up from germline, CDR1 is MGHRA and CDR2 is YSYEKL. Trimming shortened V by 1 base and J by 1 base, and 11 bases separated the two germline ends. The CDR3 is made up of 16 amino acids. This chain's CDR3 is CASSQVNLVSYNEQFF. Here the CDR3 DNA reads TGCGCCAGCAGCCAAGTTAATCTTGTATCCTACAATGAGCAGTTCTTC.

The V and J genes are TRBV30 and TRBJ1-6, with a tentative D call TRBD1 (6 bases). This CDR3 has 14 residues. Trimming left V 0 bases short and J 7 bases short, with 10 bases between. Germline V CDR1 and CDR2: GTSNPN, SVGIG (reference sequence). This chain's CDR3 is CAWSVRTENSPLHF. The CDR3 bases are TGTGCCTGGAGTGTACGGACAGAAAATTCACCCCTCCACTTT.

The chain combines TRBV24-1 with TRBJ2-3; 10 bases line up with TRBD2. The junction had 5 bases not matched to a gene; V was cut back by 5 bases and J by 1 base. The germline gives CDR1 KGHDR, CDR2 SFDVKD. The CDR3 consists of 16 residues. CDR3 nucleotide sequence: TGTGCCACCAGTGCCTTCGGGACTAGCGGCACAGATACGCAGTATTTT. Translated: CATSAFGTSGTDTQYF.